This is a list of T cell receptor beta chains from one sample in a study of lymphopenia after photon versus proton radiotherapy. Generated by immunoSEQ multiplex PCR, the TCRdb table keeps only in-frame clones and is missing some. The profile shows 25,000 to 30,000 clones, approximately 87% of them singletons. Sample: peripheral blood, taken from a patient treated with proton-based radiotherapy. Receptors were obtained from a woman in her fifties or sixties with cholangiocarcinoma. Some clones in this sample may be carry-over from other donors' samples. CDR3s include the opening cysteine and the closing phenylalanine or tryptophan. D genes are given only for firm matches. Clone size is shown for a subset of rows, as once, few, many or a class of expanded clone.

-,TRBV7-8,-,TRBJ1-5,CASSSQGPQSNQPQHF,TGTGCCAGCAGCTCTCAGGGGCCCCAGAGCAATCAGCCCCAGCATTTT
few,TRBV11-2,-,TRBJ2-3,CASRTGLLGLLDTQYF,TGTGCCAGCAGAACCGGACTTCTCGGACTCTTAGATACGCAGTATTTT
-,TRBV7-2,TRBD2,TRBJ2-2,CASSTPRGRAPGELFF,TGTGCCAGCAGCACCCCCCGCGGGAGGGCCCCCGGGGAGCTGTTTTTT
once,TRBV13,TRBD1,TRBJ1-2,CASSRQGDGYTF,TGTGCCAGCAGCAGACAGGGGGATGGCTACACCTTC
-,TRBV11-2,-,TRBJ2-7,CASSLGPPLFASYEQYF,TGTGCCAGCAGCTTAGGGCCACCACTCTTTGCCTCCTACGAGCAGTACTTC
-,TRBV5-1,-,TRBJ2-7,CASSLVTVSYEQYF,TGCGCCAGCAGCTTGGTGACAGTTTCCTACGAGCAGTACTTC
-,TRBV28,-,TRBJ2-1,CASRSLNYNEQFF,TGTGCCAGCAGAAGTTTGAATTACAATGAGCAGTTCTTC
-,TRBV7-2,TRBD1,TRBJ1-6,CASRTSRGSSPLHF,TGTGCCAGCAGAACCTCCAGGGGGAGTTCACCCCTCCACTTT
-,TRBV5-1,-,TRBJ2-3,CASSFHTDTQYF,TGCGCCAGCAGCTTTCACACAGATACGCAGTATTTT
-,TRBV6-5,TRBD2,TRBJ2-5,CASSPAGPQETQYF,TGTGCCAGCAGTCCAGCGGGGCCCCAGGAGACCCAGTACTTC
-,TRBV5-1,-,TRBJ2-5,CASSLGLEETQYF,TGCGCCAGCAGCTTGGGACTAGAAGAGACCCAGTACTTC
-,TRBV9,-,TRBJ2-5,CASSGTIQETQYF,TGTGCCAGCAGCGGGACTATCCAAGAGACCCAGTACTTC
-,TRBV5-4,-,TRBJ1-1,CASSSPRGKGNTEAFF,TGTGCCAGCAGCTCTCCCCGGGGGAAGGGGAACACTGAAGCTTTCTTT
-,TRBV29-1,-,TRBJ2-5,CSVPYRGRALETQYF,TGCAGCGTTCCCTACCGGGGGCGGGCTTTAGAGACCCAGTACTTC
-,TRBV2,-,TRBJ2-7,CASTKGRTGDYEQYF,TGTGCCAGCACCAAAGGGAGGACGGGGGACTACGAGCAGTACTTC
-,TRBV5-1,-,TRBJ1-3,CASSLGGSDSGNTIYF,TGCGCCAGCAGCTTGGGTGGCAGCGACTCTGGAAACACCATATATTTT
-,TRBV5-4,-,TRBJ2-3,CASSLRTDTQYF,TGTGCCAGCAGCTTAAGAACAGATACGCAGTATTTT
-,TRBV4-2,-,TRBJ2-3,CASTNEVTDTQYF,TGTGCCAGCACCAATGAAGTCACAGATACGCAGTATTTT
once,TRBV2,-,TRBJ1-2,CASTRDNNYGYTF,TGTGCCAGCACCCGGGACAATAACTATGGCTACACCTTC
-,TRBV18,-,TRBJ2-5,CASSRRDDQETQYF,TGTGCCAGCTCACGCAGGGACGATCAAGAGACCCAGTACTTC
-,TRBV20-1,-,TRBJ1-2,CSATRGNGYTF,TGCAGTGCTACCAGGGGTAACGGCTACACCTTC
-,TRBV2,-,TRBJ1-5,CASRMTGTPNFSNQPQHF,TGTGCCAGCAGGATGACCGGGACGCCAAATTTTAGCAATCAGCCCCAGCATTTT
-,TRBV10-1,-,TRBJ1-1,CASSGTLRGTEAFF,TGCGCCAGCAGTGGAACCCTAAGGGGCACTGAAGCTTTCTTT
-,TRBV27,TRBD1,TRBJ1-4,CASRPNRGRTEKLFF,TGTGCCAGCAGGCCGAACAGGGGGCGCACCGAAAAACTGTTTTTT
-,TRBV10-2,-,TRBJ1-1,CAAGGVNTEAFF,TGCGCCGCGGGCGGGGTGAACACTGAAGCTTTCTTT
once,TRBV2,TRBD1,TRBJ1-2,CASSAQGANYGYTF,TGTGCCAGCAGTGCACAGGGGGCTAACTATGGCTACACCTTC
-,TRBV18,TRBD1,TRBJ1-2,CASSRTGERYGYTF,TGTGCCAGCTCACGGACAGGGGAGAGATATGGCTACACCTTC
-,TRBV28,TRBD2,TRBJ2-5,CASSFIGTSGSAGQYF,TGTGCCAGCAGCTTTATCGGGACTAGCGGGAGCGCAGGCCAGTACTTC
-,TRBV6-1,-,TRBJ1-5,CASSEARGHNQPQHF,TGTGCCAGCAGTGAAGCGAGGGGACACAATCAGCCCCAGCATTTT
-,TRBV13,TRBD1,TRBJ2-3,CASSQRQGGADTQYF,TGTGCCAGCAGCCAACGACAGGGGGGTGCAGATACGCAGTATTTT
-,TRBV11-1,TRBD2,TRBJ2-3,CASRSLAGMTDTQYF,TGTGCCAGCAGGTCACTAGCGGGGATGACAGATACGCAGTATTTT
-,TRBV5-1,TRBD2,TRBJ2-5,CASSLAPSGGAGSETQYF,TGCGCCAGCAGCTTGGCCCCTAGCGGGGGGGCCGGATCGGAGACCCAGTACTTC
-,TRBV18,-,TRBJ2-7,CASSEPVRDRTYEQYF,TGTGCCAGCTCGGAACCAGTTCGGGATCGGACCTACGAGCAGTACTTC
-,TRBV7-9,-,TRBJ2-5,CASTPRETQYF,TGTGCCAGCACCCCCCGGGAGACCCAGTACTTC
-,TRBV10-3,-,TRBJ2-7,CAAAQLPYEQYF,TGTGCCGCTGCCCAGTTACCCTACGAGCAGTACTTC
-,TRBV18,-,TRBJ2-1,CASSVQPSSYNEQFF,TGTGCCAGCTCAGTTCAACCGAGCTCCTACAATGAGCAGTTCTTC
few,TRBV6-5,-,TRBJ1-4,CASSLLGNEKLFF,TGTGCCAGCAGCCTTTTAGGAAATGAAAAACTGTTTTTT
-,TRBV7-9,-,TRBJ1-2,CASSITPSYGYTF,TGTGCCAGCAGCATCACACCCTCCTATGGCTACACCTTC
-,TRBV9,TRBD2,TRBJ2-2,CASSAKSGGAIGELFF,TGTGCCAGCAGCGCCAAGAGCGGGGGGGCTATCGGGGAGCTGTTTTTT
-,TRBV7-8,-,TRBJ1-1,CASVITRTNEAFF,TGTGCCAGCGTAATTACCCGAACAAACGAAGCTTTCTTT
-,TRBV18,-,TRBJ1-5,CASSPSNNQPQHF,TGTGCCAGCTCACCCTCTAATAATCAGCCCCAGCATTTT
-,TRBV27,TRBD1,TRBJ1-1,CASRGTGGTFF,TGTGCCAGCAGAGGGACAGGGGGAACTTTCTTT
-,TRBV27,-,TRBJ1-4,CASNLSWGRGWSEKLFF,TGTGCCAGCAACCTAAGCTGGGGCCGCGGATGGAGTGAAAAACTGTTTTTT
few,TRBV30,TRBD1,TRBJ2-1,CAWRDRGGYNEQFF,TGTGCCTGGAGGGACAGGGGGGGATACAATGAGCAGTTCTTC
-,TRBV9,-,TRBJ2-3,CASSVGPGSTDTQYF,TGTGCCAGCAGCGTAGGTCCAGGGAGCACAGATACGCAGTATTTT
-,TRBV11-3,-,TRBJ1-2,CASSLDRDSGYTF,TGTGCCAGCAGCTTAGATCGAGACAGCGGCTACACCTTC
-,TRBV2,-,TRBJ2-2,CASRGQGNTGELFF,TGTGCCAGCAGAGGCCAGGGGAACACCGGGGAGCTGTTTTTT
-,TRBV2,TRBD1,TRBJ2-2,CASSLQGADTGELFF,TGTGCCAGCAGTCTACAGGGGGCGGACACCGGGGAGCTGTTTTTT
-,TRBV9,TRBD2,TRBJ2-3,CASSRGTSGRRVGDTQYF,TGTGCCAGCAGCAGGGGGACTAGCGGGAGAAGGGTGGGAGATACGCAGTATTTT
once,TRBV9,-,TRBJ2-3,CASSVLAVSTDTQYF,TGTGCCAGCAGCGTATTAGCAGTTAGCACAGATACGCAGTATTTT
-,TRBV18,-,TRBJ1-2,CASSPLGTQGGYGYTF,TGTGCCAGCTCACCACTCGGGACACAGGGTGGCTATGGCTACACCTTC
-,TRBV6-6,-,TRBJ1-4,CASSYATGGGEKLFF,TGTGCCAGCAGTTACGCGACAGGCGGGGGTGAAAAACTGTTTTTT
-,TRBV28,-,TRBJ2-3,CASTPGYPRRVTDTQYF,TGTGCCAGCACCCCGGGTTATCCCCGAAGGGTTACAGATACGCAGTATTTT
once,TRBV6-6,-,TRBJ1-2,CASSYGGPIDGYTF,TGTGCCAGCAGTTACGGGGGGCCGATCGATGGCTACACCTTC
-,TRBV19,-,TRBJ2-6,CASMKGTTYPGANVLTF,TGTGCCAGTATGAAGGGGACAACGTACCCTGGGGCCAACGTCCTGACTTTC
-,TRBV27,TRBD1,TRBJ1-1,CASSFYPSGTGFLEAFF,TGTGCCAGCAGTTTCTACCCCTCTGGGACAGGGTTCTTAGAAGCTTTCTTT
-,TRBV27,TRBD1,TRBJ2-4,CASSPGQVRAKNIQYF,TGTGCCAGCAGTCCTGGACAGGTACGAGCCAAAAACATTCAGTACTTC
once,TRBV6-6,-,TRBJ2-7,CASRPPSDGYEQYF,TGTGCCAGCAGGCCTCCTAGCGACGGATACGAGCAGTACTTC
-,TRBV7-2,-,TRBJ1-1,CASSLDFRGTEAFF,TGTGCCAGCAGCTTAGACTTTCGAGGCACTGAAGCTTTCTTT